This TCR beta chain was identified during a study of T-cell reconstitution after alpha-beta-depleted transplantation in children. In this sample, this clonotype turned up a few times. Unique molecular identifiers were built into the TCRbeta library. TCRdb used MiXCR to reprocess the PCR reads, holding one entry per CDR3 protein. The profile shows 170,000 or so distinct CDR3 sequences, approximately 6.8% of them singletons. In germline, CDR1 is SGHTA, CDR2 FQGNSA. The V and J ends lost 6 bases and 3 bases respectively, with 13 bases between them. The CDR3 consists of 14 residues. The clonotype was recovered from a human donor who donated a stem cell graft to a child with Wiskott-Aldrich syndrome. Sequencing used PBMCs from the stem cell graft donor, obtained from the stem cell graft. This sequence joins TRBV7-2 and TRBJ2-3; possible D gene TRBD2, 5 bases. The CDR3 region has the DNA TGTGCCAGCAGTCAATACCGAGGGACAGATACGCAGTATTTT. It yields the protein CASSQYRGTDTQYF. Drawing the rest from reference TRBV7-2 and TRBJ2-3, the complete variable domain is GAGVSQSPSNKVTEKGKDVELRCDPISGHTALYWYRQSLGQGLEFLIYFQGNSAPDKSGLPSDRFSAERTGGSVSTLTIQRTQQEDSAVYLCASSQYRGTDTQYFGPGTRLTVL.